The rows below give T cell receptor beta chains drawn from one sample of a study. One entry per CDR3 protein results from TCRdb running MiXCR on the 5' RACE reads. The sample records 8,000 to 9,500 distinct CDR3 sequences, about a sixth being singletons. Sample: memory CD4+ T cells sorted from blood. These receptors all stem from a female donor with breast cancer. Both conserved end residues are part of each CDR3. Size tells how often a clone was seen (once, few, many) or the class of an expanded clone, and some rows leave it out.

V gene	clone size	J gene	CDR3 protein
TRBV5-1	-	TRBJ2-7	CASSGRQGSGIDGQYF
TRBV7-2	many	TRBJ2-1	CASSVAGTSFSDEQFF
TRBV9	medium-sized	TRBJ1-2	CASSVAPNGAYGYTF
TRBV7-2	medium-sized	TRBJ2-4	CASSPEAKNIQYF
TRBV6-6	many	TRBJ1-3	CASSGARNTIYF
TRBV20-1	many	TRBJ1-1	CSAKGQANTEAFF
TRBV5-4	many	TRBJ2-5	CASSDGPRASGKGTQYF
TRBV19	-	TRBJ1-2	CASSISTGTPPGYTF
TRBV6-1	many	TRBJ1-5	CASRAGIFQPQHF
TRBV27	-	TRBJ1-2	CASRGQEKNYGYTF